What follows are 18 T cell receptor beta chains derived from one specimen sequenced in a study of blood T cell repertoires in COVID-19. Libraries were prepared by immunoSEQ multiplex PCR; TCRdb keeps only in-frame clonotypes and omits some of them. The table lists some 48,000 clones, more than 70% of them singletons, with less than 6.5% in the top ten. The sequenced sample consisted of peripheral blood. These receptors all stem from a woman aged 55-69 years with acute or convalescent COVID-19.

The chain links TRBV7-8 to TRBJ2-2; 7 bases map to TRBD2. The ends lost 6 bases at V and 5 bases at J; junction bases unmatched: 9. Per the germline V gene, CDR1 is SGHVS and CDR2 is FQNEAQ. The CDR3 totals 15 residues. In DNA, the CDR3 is TGTGCCAGCAGTCCCTGGCGGGAGTCAACCGGGGAGCTGTTTTTT. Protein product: CASSPWRESTGELFF.

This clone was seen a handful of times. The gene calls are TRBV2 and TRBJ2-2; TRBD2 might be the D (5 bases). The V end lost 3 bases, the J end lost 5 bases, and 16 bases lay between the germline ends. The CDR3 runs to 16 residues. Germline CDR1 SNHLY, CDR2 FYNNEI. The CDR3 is CASSDQASPRTGELFF. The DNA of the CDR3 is TGTGCCAGCAGTGACCAGGCTAGCCCCAGGACCGGGGAGCTGTTTTTT.

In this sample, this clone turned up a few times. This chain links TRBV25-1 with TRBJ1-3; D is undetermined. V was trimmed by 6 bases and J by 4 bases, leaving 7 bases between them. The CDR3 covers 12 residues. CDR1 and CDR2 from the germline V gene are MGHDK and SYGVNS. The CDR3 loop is CASSLQGNTIYF. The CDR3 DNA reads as TGTGCCAGCAGCTTACAGGGAAACACCATATATTTT.

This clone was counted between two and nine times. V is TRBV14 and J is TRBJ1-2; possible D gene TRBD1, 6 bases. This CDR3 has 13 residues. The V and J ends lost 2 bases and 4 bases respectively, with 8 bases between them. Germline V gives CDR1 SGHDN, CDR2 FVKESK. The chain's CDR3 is CASSQTGPYGYTF. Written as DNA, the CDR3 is TGTGCCAGCAGCCAAACAGGGCCCTATGGCTACACCTTC.

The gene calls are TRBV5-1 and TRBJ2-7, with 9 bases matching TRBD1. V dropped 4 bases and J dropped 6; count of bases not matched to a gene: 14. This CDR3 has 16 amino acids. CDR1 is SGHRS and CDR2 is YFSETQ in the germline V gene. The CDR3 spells CASSTLTPGQGGEQYF. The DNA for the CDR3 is TGCGCCAGCAGCACACTAACACCGGGACAGGGAGGCGAGCAGTACTTC.

The CDR3 DNA is TGTGCCAGCAGCTTAGTTCAGGGCTACACTGAAGCTTTCTTT. Protein sequence: CASSLVQGYTEAFF. The genes are TRBV7-9 and TRBJ1-1; D may be TRBD1 (5 bases). CDR3 length equals 14 residues. In germline, CDR1 is SEHNR, CDR2 FQNEAQ (reference sequence). The ends were cut back, 1 base at V and 3 bases at J, with 9 bases in the middle.

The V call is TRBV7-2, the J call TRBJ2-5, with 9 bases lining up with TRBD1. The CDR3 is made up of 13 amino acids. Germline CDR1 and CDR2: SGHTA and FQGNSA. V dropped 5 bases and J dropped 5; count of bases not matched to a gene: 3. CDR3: CASSPGTGETQYF. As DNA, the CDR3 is TGTGCCAGCAGCCCTGGGACAGGGGAGACCCAGTACTTC.

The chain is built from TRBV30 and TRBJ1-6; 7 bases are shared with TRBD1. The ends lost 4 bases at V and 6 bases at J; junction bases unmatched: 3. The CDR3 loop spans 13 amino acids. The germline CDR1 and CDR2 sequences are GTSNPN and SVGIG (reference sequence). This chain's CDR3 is CAWTTGLNSPLHF. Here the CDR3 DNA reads TGTGCCTGGACGACAGGGCTTAATTCACCCCTCCACTTT. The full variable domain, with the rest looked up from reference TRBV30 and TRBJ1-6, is SQTIHQWPATLVQPVGSPLSLECTVEGTSNPNLYWYRQAAGRGLQLLFYSVGIGQISSEVPQNLSASRPQDRQFILSSKKLLLSDSGFYLCAWTTGLNSPLHFGNGTRLTVT.

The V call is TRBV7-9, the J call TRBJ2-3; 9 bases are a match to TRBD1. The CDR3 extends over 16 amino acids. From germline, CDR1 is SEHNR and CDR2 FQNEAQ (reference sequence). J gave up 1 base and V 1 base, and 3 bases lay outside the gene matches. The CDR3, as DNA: TGTGCCAGCAGCTTAGGGAGGACAGGGGGCACAGATACGCAGTATTTT. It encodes CASSLGRTGGTDTQYF.

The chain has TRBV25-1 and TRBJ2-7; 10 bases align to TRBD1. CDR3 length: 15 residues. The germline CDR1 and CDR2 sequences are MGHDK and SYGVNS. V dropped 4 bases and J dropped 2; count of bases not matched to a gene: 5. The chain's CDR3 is CASSGPGQGTYEQYF. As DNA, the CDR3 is TGTGCCAGCAGTGGGCCGGGACAGGGGACCTACGAGCAGTACTTC.

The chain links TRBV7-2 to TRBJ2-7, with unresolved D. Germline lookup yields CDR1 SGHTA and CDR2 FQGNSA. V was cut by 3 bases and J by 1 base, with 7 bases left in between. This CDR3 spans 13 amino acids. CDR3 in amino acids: CASSFGESYEQYF. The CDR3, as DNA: TGTGCCAGCAGCTTTGGAGAGTCCTACGAGCAGTACTTC.

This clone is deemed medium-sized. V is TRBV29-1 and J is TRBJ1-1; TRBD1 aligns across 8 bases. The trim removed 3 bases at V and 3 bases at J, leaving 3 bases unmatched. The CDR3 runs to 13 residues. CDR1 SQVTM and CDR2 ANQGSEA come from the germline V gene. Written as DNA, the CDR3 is TGCAGCGTTGACAGGGGGCCTGACACTGAAGCTTTCTTT. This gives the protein CSVDRGPDTEAFF.

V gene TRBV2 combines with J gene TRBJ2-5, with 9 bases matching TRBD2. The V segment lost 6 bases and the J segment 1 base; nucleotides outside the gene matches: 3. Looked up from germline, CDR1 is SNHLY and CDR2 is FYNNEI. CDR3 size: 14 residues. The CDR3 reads CASRGGGGQETQYF. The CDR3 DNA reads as TGTGCCAGCAGGGGCGGGGGGGGCCAAGAGACCCAGTACTTC.

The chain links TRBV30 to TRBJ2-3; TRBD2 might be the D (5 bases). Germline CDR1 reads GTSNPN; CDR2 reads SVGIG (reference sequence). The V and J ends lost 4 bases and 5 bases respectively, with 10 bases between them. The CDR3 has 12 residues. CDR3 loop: CAWMGSVDTQYF. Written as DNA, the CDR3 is TGTGCCTGGATGGGGAGCGTAGATACGCAGTATTTT.

The CDR3 coding sequence is TGTGCCAGCAGTAGCGGGGCGAACACCGGGGAGCTGTTTTTT. Translation: CASSSGANTGELFF. V gene TRBV27 combines with J gene TRBJ2-2; 7 positions agree with TRBD2. V lost 5 bases, J lost 0 bases, and 0 bases stayed unmatched. From germline, CDR1 is MNHEY and CDR2 SMNVEV (reference sequence). The CDR3 runs to 14 residues.

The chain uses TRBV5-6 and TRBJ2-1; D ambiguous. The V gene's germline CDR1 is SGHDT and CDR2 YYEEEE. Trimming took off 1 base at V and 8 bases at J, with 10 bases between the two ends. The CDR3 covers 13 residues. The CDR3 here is CASSLSRRDEQFF. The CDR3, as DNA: TGTGCCAGCAGCTTGTCACGCCGGGATGAGCAGTTCTTC.

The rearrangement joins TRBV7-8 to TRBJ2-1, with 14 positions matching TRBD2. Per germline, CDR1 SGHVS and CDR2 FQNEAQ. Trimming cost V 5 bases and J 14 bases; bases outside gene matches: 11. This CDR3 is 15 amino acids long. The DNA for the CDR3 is TGTGCCAGCAGCCATGGGACTAGCGGGGGCGGTTACGAGTTCTTC. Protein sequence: CASSHGTSGGGYEFF.

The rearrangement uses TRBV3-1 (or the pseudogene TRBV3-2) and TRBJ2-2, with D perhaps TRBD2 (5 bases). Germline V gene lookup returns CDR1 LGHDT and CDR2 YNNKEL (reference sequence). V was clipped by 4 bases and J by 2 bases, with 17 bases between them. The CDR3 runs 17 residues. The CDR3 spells CASSLKREEVNTGELFF. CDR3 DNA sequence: TGTGCCAGCAGCCTCAAGAGAGAGGAGGTCAACACCGGGGAGCTGTTTTTT.